Below are 20 T cell receptor beta chains sequenced from a single sample in a study of blood T cell repertoires in COVID-19. The table came from immunoSEQ multiplex PCR; TCRdb's copy has only in-frame clones and leaves some out. Among approximately 130,000 clones listed, approximately 84% were seen once. Sequenced: peripheral blood. The receptors stem from a woman between 50 and 59 years old who had recovered from COVID-19.

The rearrangement links TRBV27 to TRBJ2-7, with D possibly matching TRBD2 (5 bases). There are 12 residues in the CDR3. V gave up 6 bases and J gave up 2 bases, with 8 bases separating them. Germline V gene lookup returns CDR1 MNHEY and CDR2 SMNVEV (reference sequence). The DNA of the CDR3 is TGTGCCAGCAGGGGAGCGACCTACGAGCAGTACTTC. It yields the protein CASRGATYEQYF.

This sequence joins TRBV28 and TRBJ1-2, with a weak D call TRBD1 (6 bases). CDR1 is MDHEN, CDR2 SYDVKM, per germline. The CDR3 covers 13 residues. Trimming shortened V by 6 bases and J by 2 bases, and 10 bases separated the two germline ends. This CDR3 is CASSLTGNYGYTF. The CDR3 region has the DNA TGTGCCAGCAGCCTCACAGGGAACTATGGCTACACCTTC.

The chain has TRBV6-5 and TRBJ2-1; TRBD2 matches at 12 bases. With V trimmed by 2 bases and J by 7 bases, 0 bases remained unmatched. CDR1 MNHEY and CDR2 SVGAGI come from the germline V gene. The CDR3 totals 14 residues. The CDR3 region is CASSYGLAGNEQFF. The CDR3 DNA is TGTGCCAGCAGTTACGGACTAGCGGGGAATGAGCAGTTCTTC.

The chain employs TRBV4-1 and TRBJ1-1, with D perhaps TRBD1 (5 bases). Germline V gene sequence: CDR1 MGHRA, CDR2 YSYEKL. The CDR3 contains 12 residues. CDR3 nucleotide sequence: TGCGCTGCGGGGGGGATTAACACTGAAGCTTTCTTT. This encodes CAAGGINTEAFF.

CDR3 region: CASSQAGVPYYEQYF. In nucleotides, the CDR3 is TGTGCCAGCAGCCAAGCAGGGGTCCCATACTACGAGCAGTACTTC. This chain links TRBV14 with TRBJ2-7; a possible D gene is TRBD1 (6 bases). This CDR3 has 15 residues. Germline V CDR1 and CDR2: SGHDN, FVKESK. V was cut by 1 base and J by 3 bases, with 13 bases left in between.

This chain uses TRBV9 with TRBJ2-5; TRBD2 matches 11 bases. The ends lost 4 bases at V and 5 bases at J; junction bases unmatched: 10. CDR3 size: 16 residues. Per the germline V gene, CDR1 is SGDLS and CDR2 is YYNGEE. The CDR3 spells CASSPRVSGRGETQYF. As DNA, the CDR3 is TGTGCCAGCAGCCCCAGGGTTAGCGGGAGGGGTGAGACCCAGTACTTC.

J is TRBJ2-2 and V is TRBV9; a weak D match, TRBD2 (7 bases). This CDR3 contains 17 residues. Trimming removed 4 bases from V and 3 bases from J, with 19 bases in between. Germline lookup yields CDR1 SGDLS and CDR2 YYNGEE. CDR3 DNA: TGTGCCAGCAGCCCCAGGGGAGTTGGGAGGGACACCGGGGAGCTGTTTTTT. Translated: CASSPRGVGRDTGELFF.

This clone was observed once. The chain combines TRBV19 with TRBJ1-6; 7 positions agree with TRBD1. This CDR3 is built from 13 residues. CDR1 LNHDA and CDR2 SQIVND come from the germline V gene (reference sequence). Germline trimming cut 6 bases from V and 9 bases from J; bases unmatched to any gene: 5. CDR3 in DNA: TGTGCCAGTAGCGCAGGGGGTATTTCACCCCTCCACTTT. It translates to CASSAGGISPLHF.

The CDR3 is CSADSRTEAFF. CDR3 nucleotide sequence: TGCAGTGCCGATTCTCGGACAGAAGCTTTCTTT. The chain is built from TRBV20-1 and TRBJ1-1; possibly TRBD1 for D (5 bases). The CDR3 sequence is 11 residues long. The germline V gene encodes CDR1 DFQATT and CDR2 SNEGSKA (reference sequence). V lost 6 bases and J lost 8, with 13 bases in between.

The gene calls are TRBV10-1 and TRBJ2-7; maybe TRBD1 (5 bases). The CDR3 loop spans 12 amino acids. The V and J ends lost 6 bases and 2 bases respectively, with 8 bases between them. Germline lookup yields CDR1 WNHNN and CDR2 SYGVQD (reference sequence). The CDR3 nucleotides are TGCGCCAGCAGCTCAGGGACCTACGAGCAGTACTTC. This translates into CASSSGTYEQYF.

The chain couples TRBV18 to TRBJ1-6, with D possibly TRBD1 on 6 matching bases. The CDR3 extends over 14 amino acids. Germline V gene sequence: CDR1 KGHSH, CDR2 LQKENI. Trimming cost V 3 bases and J 6 bases, with 9 bases left between them. The CDR3 reads CASSPDSGNSPLHF. The CDR3 bases are TGTGCCAGCTCACCGGACAGCGGTAATTCACCCCTCCACTTT.

The chain combines TRBV10-3 with TRBJ2-2; 7 bases match TRBD2. This CDR3 is built from 13 residues. Germline V gene lookup returns CDR1 ENHRY and CDR2 SYGVKD. Losses at the gene ends were 3 bases for V and 8 bases for J; bases not matched to a gene: 3. CDR3 sequence: CAISDLSGGELFF. In nucleotides, the CDR3 is TGTGCCATCAGTGACCTTAGCGGGGGGGAGCTGTTTTTT.

The chain links TRBV6-2 or TRBV6-3 to TRBJ1-6; D is ambiguous. This CDR3 comprises 14 residues. Germline V gene sequence: CDR1 MNHEY, CDR2 SVGEGT. Deletions cut 4 bases from V and 3 bases from J, with 7 bases between. The CDR3 protein is CASSWADYNSPLHF. The CDR3 bases are TGTGCCAGCAGTTGGGCAGACTATAATTCACCCCTCCACTTT.

The CDR3 nucleotides are TGCGCCAGCGAGGTGTATGATTCACCCCTCCACTTT. It codes for CASEVYDSPLHF. J is TRBJ1-6 and V is TRBV5-1; D uncertain. The CDR3 contains 12 residues. Trimming shortened V by 7 bases and J by 8 bases, and 10 bases separated the two germline ends. In germline, CDR1 is SGHRS, CDR2 YFSETQ.

The rearrangement joins TRBV4-2 to TRBJ1-4, with a weak D call TRBD1 (6 bases). Between the trimmed V and J ends, which lost 1 base and 0 bases, there was a span of 9 bases. CDR1 is LGHNA and CDR2 is YNFKEQ in the germline V gene. CDR3 length equals 16 residues. CDR3: CASSQGNRATNEKLFF. The DNA of the CDR3 is TGTGCCAGCAGCCAAGGCAACAGGGCAACTAATGAAAAACTGTTTTTT.

The J gene is TRBJ1-1, the V gene TRBV27, with 10 positions matching TRBD1. Germline V CDR1 and CDR2: MNHEY, SMNVEV (reference sequence). Trimming took 5 bases from V and 3 from J; bases not matched to a gene: 12. CDR3 length equals 17 residues. CDR3 residues: CASSLRGTGVGDTEAFF. Written as DNA, the CDR3 is TGTGCCAGCAGTCTCCGCGGGACAGGGGTCGGGGACACTGAAGCTTTCTTT.

This sequence joins TRBV5-1 and TRBJ1-6; unclear D gene. The CDR3 spans 15 residues. CDR1 and CDR2 from the germline V gene are SGHRS and YFSETQ. The ends were cut back, 0 bases at V and 7 bases at J, with 11 bases in the middle. CDR3 coding DNA: TGCGCCAGCAGCTTGGCTGGTGGGCAAAATTCACCCCTCCACTTT. Its protein product is CASSLAGGQNSPLHF.

The chain couples TRBV2 to TRBJ2-2; D uncertain. Per the germline V gene, CDR1 is SNHLY and CDR2 is FYNNEI. The length of the CDR3 is 13 residues. V was shortened by 8 bases and J by 6 bases, with 13 bases between the two germline ends. CDR3 sequence: CASQTREAGELFF. CDR3 DNA: TGTGCCAGCCAGACCCGAGAGGCCGGGGAGCTGTTTTTT.

The chain has TRBV11-3 and TRBJ2-3; the D is unclear. CDR1 is SGHNT and CDR2 is YENEEA in the germline V gene. The V gene lost 3 bases and the J gene lost 4 bases, with 8 bases spanning the gap. This CDR3 spans 13 amino acids. The CDR3 nucleotides are TGTGCCAGCAGCTTCAGTGTGGCAGATACGCAGTATTTT. Its translation: CASSFSVADTQYF.

The chain is built from TRBV7-3 and TRBJ2-3, with 10 bases fitting TRBD2. Trimming took 2 bases from V and 0 from J; bases not matched to a gene: 8. The CDR3 loop spans 18 amino acids. Germline V gene data show CDR1 as SGHTA and CDR2 as FQGTGA. This chain's CDR3 is CASSLAASGGSSTDTQYF. The CDR3 region has the DNA TGTGCCAGCAGCTTAGCGGCTAGCGGGGGTTCTAGCACAGATACGCAGTATTTT.